This entry describes one TCR beta chain. The antigen is not known. At one end the junction does not follow the germline gene, possibly because of a read error. Patients showing uncontrolled infection, other autoimmune disease, pregnancy or lactation were ineligible. Every diagnosis used clinical symptoms, serum thyroxine and TRAb, thyroid ultrasound and orbital computed tomography. These data originate in a study of T cells in Graves' hyperthyroidism and ophthalmopathy. General study results and limits: Ophthalmopathy stood apart from stable hyperthyroidism in a 13 V-J model.

Amplified TCR beta CDR3 regions derived from RNA transcripts. HTBI primers were the set used in a first-round RT-PCR of the TCR CDR3. Each CDR3 protein gets one entry after TCRdb re-called the multiplex PCR reads with MiXCR. The table has 500,000 to 700,000 distinct CDR3 sequences, roughly a sixth seen once. CDR1 is SSHAT, CDR2 FNYEAQ, per germline (reference sequence). There are 16 residues in the CDR3. This receptor was identified in a woman under 30 with Graves' hyperthyroidism. The chain links TRBV7-7 to TRBJ1-3; D call uncertain. The sequencing sample was made of blood. In DNA, the CDR3 is TGTGCTAGCAGCTTTGTGACGGGAAGGTGTGGAAACACCATATATTTT. This codes for CASSFVTGRCGNTIYF. The complete variable domain, with remaining parts taken from reference TRBV7-7 and TRBJ1-3, reads GAGVSQSPRYKVTKRGQDVTLRCDPISSHATLYWYQQALGQGPEFLTYFNYEAQPDKSGLPSDRFSAERPEGSISTLTIQRTEQRDSAMYRCASSFVTGRCGNTIYFGEGSWLTVV.